Listed here are 27 T cell receptor beta chains from one sample, sequenced in a study of shared clonotypes between healthy human individuals (dated by TCRdb to about 2020). CD8 naive samples were obtained by positive selection for CCR7 among CD45RO-negative cells, yielding a CD45RA+CCR7+ population from which TemRA cells were excluded. The receptor library was made with the immunoSEQ multiplex PCR assay. TCRdb took over this immuneACCESS table, retaining in-frame rearrangements with V and J assigned. Such tables are incomplete; in checked studies, under half of the missing clones stem from an unresolved V gene, and the remainder is unexplained. This sample holds 2 million or so clones; approximately 94% were observed only once. The ten largest clonotypes hold 1.1% of the sample. Sequenced: naive CD8+ T cells sorted from blood. Per the publication, the cell subset or site label means: CD45RA+CCR7+. These receptors were taken from a man aged 18 to 29 in good health.

V and J are TRBV11-2 and TRBJ2-1; 11 positions match TRBD2. The CDR3 covers 16 residues. The germline gives CDR1 SGHAT, CDR2 FQNNGV. The trim removed 5 bases at V and 2 bases at J, leaving 5 bases unmatched. CDR3 sequence: CASSQLAGGPYNEQFF. The CDR3 DNA reads TGTGCCAGCAGCCAGTTAGCGGGAGGGCCCTACAATGAGCAGTTCTTC. The complete variable domain, with remaining parts taken from reference TRBV11-2 and TRBJ2-1, reads EAGVAQSPRYKIIEKRQSVAFWCNPISGHATLYWYQQILGQGPKLLIQFQNNGVVDDSQLPKDRFSAERLKGVDSTLKIQPAKLEDSAVYLCASSQLAGGPYNEQFFGPGTRLTVL.

V gene TRBV2 combines with J gene TRBJ2-3, with 15 bases matching TRBD2. J lost 4 bases, V lost 7 bases, and 9 bases had no gene match. Per the germline V gene, CDR1 is SNHLY and CDR2 is FYNNEI. This CDR3 contains 17 residues. The CDR3 loop is CASTGLAGGSVADTQYF. The CDR3, as DNA: TGTGCCAGCACGGGACTAGCGGGAGGATCAGTGGCAGATACGCAGTATTTT.

The rearrangement joins TRBV28 to TRBJ1-1; unclear D gene. The CDR3 length is 16 residues. Germline CDR1 is MDHEN and CDR2 is SYDVKM. V was cut by 4 bases and J by 1 base, with 16 bases left in between. CDR3 DNA: TGTGCCAGCAGTTCCCCCCAAGACGTGTCGAACACTGAAGCTTTCTTT. Encoded protein: CASSSPQDVSNTEAFF.

On this clone itself: Other DNA variants within this sample encode the same CDR3. The J gene is TRBJ1-1, the V gene TRBV5-6; D unresolved. V gave up 2 bases and J gave up 3 bases, with 5 bases separating them. This CDR3 is built from 12 residues. Germline-derived CDR1 and CDR2 are SGHDT and YYEEEE. DNA of the CDR3: TGTGCCAGCAGCTTCTCGGACACTGAAGCTTTCTTT. Protein: CASSFSDTEAFF.

V gene TRBV9 combines with J gene TRBJ2-2; 7 bases are shared with TRBD2. CDR3 size: 18 residues. The trim removed 3 bases at V and 6 bases at J, leaving 17 bases unmatched. Germline values: CDR1 SGDLS, CDR2 YYNGEE. CDR3 nucleotides: TGTGCCAGCAGCGAATCATCAACCGGGACTACTCGCGCCGGGGAGCTGTTTTTT. It codes for CASSESSTGTTRAGELFF.

This clone showed up just once. V usage is TRBV4-3 and J usage is TRBJ2-7; 8 positions agree with TRBD2. The ends lost 0 bases at V and 2 bases at J; junction bases unmatched: 6. CDR3 length: 16 amino acids. Germline V gives CDR1 LGHNA, CDR2 YSLEER. This chain's CDR3 is CASSQDTTSEAYEQYF. The DNA for the CDR3 is TGCGCCAGCAGCCAAGATACGACTAGCGAAGCCTACGAGCAGTACTTC.

The chain has TRBV4-3 and TRBJ2-7, with TRBD2 matching over 10 bases. Germline assignment: CDR1 LGHNA and CDR2 YSLEER. This CDR3 has 16 amino acids. V gave up 3 bases and J gave up 0 bases; unmatched junction bases: 5. The CDR3 nucleotides read TGCGCCAGCAGCCAGGGACTAGCGAGTACCTCCTACGAGCAGTACTTC. It specifies CASSQGLASTSYEQYF.

The DNA for the CDR3 is TGTGCCAGTCTACAAGCGGGAGGGCCCCCAGATACGCAGTATTTT. Amino acids: CASLQAGGPPDTQYF. The chain has TRBV7-2 and TRBJ2-3; 10 nucleotides agree with TRBD2. Per the germline V gene, CDR1 is SGHTA and CDR2 is FQGNSA. V shed 9 bases and J 4 bases; nucleotides not matched to a gene: 10. The CDR3 runs to 15 residues. The variable domain in full, with the rest retrieved from reference TRBV7-2 and TRBJ2-3, is GAGVSQSPSNKVTEKGKDVELRCDPISGHTALYWYRQSLGQGLEFLIYFQGNSAPDKSGLPSDRFSAERTGGSVSTLTIQRTQQEDSAVYLCASLQAGGPPDTQYFGPGTRLTVL.

This clone appeared a single time. The V gene is TRBV6-1, the J gene TRBJ1-2, with 7 bases aligning to TRBD1. There are 14 residues in the CDR3. Per the germline V gene, CDR1 is MNHNS and CDR2 is SASEGT. V lost 6 bases and J lost 8; bases outside the gene matches: 12. CDR3 nucleotide sequence: TGTGCCAGCAGACCACCGGGACAGATACTGGGCTACACCTTC. This codes for CASRPPGQILGYTF.

The chain uses TRBV27 and TRBJ2-3; TRBD1 agrees at 9 bases. Germline loops: CDR1 MNHEY, CDR2 SMNVEV (reference sequence). The ends lost 8 bases at V and 1 base at J; junction bases unmatched: 10. There are 16 residues in the CDR3. CDR3: CASRIQGARGTDTQYF. In DNA form, the CDR3 reads TGTGCCAGCCGGATACAGGGGGCGCGGGGCACAGATACGCAGTATTTT.

J is TRBJ1-3 and V is TRBV7-9, with D uncertain. The germline gives CDR1 SEHNR, CDR2 FQNEAQ (reference sequence). The V end was cut by 3 bases, the J end by 4 bases, with 13 bases between. CDR3 length: 15 amino acids. CDR3 coding DNA: TGTGCCAGCAGCTTCTCGCGGGCGGAAGGAAACACCATATATTTT. This sequence encodes CASSFSRAEGNTIYF. The variable domain in full, with the rest retrieved from reference TRBV7-9 and TRBJ1-3, is DTGVSQNPRHKITKRGQNVTFRCDPISEHNRLYWYRQTLGQGPEFLTYFQNEAQLEKSRLLSDRFSAERPKGSFSTLEIQRTEQGDSAMYLCASSFSRAEGNTIYFGEGSWLTVV.

Regarding this clone: A read error may be the cause here, since a much bigger clone is one base away. The sample contains more than one DNA sequence encoding this CDR3. The genes are TRBV7-8 and TRBJ2-7; the D is unclear. Germline CDR1 reads SGHVS; CDR2 reads FQNEAQ. The CDR3 extends over 11 amino acids. The V end lost 4 bases, the J end lost 3 bases, and 4 bases lay between the germline ends. The CDR3 bases are TGTGCCAGCAGCTGGGGCTACGAGCAGTACTTC. Its translation is CASSWGYEQYF.

V usage is TRBV4-1 and J usage is TRBJ1-1, with TRBD1 as a possible D gene (5 bases). The CDR3 runs to 16 residues. Germline values: CDR1 MGHRA, CDR2 YSYEKL. V lost 0 bases, J lost 5 bases, and 16 bases lay in between. The CDR3 loop is CASSQDGYGGETEAFF. CDR3 bases: TGCGCCAGCAGCCAAGATGGCTACGGGGGGGAAACTGAAGCTTTCTTT.

This clone was picked up a small number of times. The rearrangement uses TRBV7-6 and TRBJ2-7; the D call may be TRBD1 or TRBD2 (5 bases each). V lost 5 bases, J lost 3 bases, and 11 bases lay in between. Germline CDR1 reads SGHVS; CDR2 reads FNYEAQ. The CDR3 consists of 13 residues. CDR3 coding DNA: TGTGCCAGCAGCCCCGGGGCCCTCTACGAGCAGTACTTC. As protein: CASSPGALYEQYF.

The J gene is TRBJ2-7, the V gene TRBV10-2; 8 bases align to TRBD2. Germline assignment: CDR1 WSHSY and CDR2 SAAADI. With 3 bases clipped from V and 7 bases from J, the junction kept 14 bases outside the gene matches. The CDR3 contains 16 residues. The CDR3 protein is CASSDWAGGLSGEQYF. CDR3 nucleotide sequence: TGCGCCAGCAGTGATTGGGCGGGGGGTTTAAGTGGTGAGCAGTACTTC.

J is TRBJ2-1 and V is TRBV5-4; no firm D call. V was cut by 1 base and J by 0 bases, with 8 bases left in between. The CDR3 loop spans 15 amino acids. The V gene's germline CDR1 is SGHNT and CDR2 YYREEE (reference sequence). This CDR3 is CASSLLQTSYNEQFF. In DNA form, the CDR3 reads TGTGCCAGCAGCTTGCTACAGACCTCCTACAATGAGCAGTTCTTC.

V gene TRBV4-1 combines with J gene TRBJ2-7; possibly TRBD1 for D (5 bases). The CDR3 length is 14 residues. Trimming cost V 0 bases and J 1 base, with 7 bases left between them. From germline, CDR1 is MGHRA and CDR2 YSYEKL. The CDR3 nucleotides are TGCGCCAGCAGCCAAGAACAGGAGTCCTACGAGCAGTACTTC. It translates to CASSQEQESYEQYF.

The rearrangement joins TRBV9 to TRBJ2-2; D possibly corresponds to TRBD2 (7 bases). The CDR3 is 15 amino acids. Looked up from germline, CDR1 is SGDLS and CDR2 is YYNGEE. Trimming pared 3 bases from V and 4 bases from J, leaving 13 bases between. The CDR3 nucleotides are TGTGCCAGCAGCGCCGACGGGGGGCGCACCGGGGAGCTGTTTTTT. It codes for CASSADGGRTGELFF.

Remarks on this clone: The same CDR3 is also encoded by other DNA sequences in this sample. This chain uses TRBV9 with TRBJ2-7, with D hard to call. Germline loops: CDR1 SGDLS, CDR2 YYNGEE. The CDR3 consists of 13 residues. The V end lost 0 bases, the J end lost 3 bases, and 7 bases lay between the germline ends. The CDR3 sequence is CASSVATGYEQYF. The CDR3 DNA reads as TGTGCCAGCAGCGTAGCTACTGGCTACGAGCAGTACTTC. Full variable domain (remainder filled in from reference TRBV9 and TRBJ2-7): DSGVTQTPKHLITATGQRVTLRCSPRSGDLSVYWYQQSLDQGLQFLIQYYNGEERAKGNILERFSAQQFPDLHSELNLSSLELGDSALYFCASSVATGYEQYFGPGTRLTVT.

The genes are TRBV29-1 and TRBJ1-1; D is undetermined. The CDR3 length is 12 residues. V shed 5 bases and J shed 6 bases, with 13 bases lying between them. In germline, CDR1 is SQVTM, CDR2 ANQGSEA. CDR3 region: CSVYGVRAEAFF. In nucleotides, the CDR3 is TGCAGCGTTTATGGGGTTAGGGCTGAAGCTTTCTTT.

The chain employs TRBV27 and TRBJ2-2; D ambiguous. V was pared by 3 bases and J by 5 bases, with 10 bases between. The CDR3 loop spans 14 amino acids. Germline CDR1 and CDR2: MNHEY and SMNVEV (reference sequence). For the CDR3, the DNA is TGTGCCAGCAGTTTCTCCACCGGGACCGGGGAGCTGTTTTTT. As protein: CASSFSTGTGELFF.

The CDR3 DNA is TGTGCCAGCAGTTTATGGCAGGGAAGAACCCTTCTGCAAGAGACCCAGTACTTC. Its translation: CASSLWQGRTLLQETQYF. The V call is TRBV28, the J call TRBJ2-5; weak D call: TRBD1 (5 bases). The CDR3 has 18 residues. Per the germline V gene, CDR1 is MDHEN and CDR2 is SYDVKM. The V end lost 0 bases, the J end lost 2 bases, and 19 bases lay between the germline ends.

The chain employs TRBV10-3 and TRBJ1-5; TRBD1 might be the D (6 bases). The V gene's germline CDR1 is ENHRY and CDR2 SYGVKD. The CDR3 has 13 amino acids. Trimming took 4 bases from V and 6 from J, leaving 10 bases between them. Here the CDR3 reads CAISGQVGQPQHF. CDR3 in DNA: TGTGCCATCAGTGGACAGGTGGGTCAGCCCCAGCATTTT.

The V gene is TRBV6-5, the J gene TRBJ2-7; D is uncertain. Germline assignment: CDR1 MNHEY and CDR2 SVGAGI. V dropped 2 bases and J dropped 7 bases, with 9 bases sitting between them. This CDR3 comprises 12 residues. CDR3 in amino acids: CASSYATGEQYF. The CDR3, as DNA: TGTGCCAGCAGTTACGCAACCGGGGAGCAGTACTTC.

As regards this clone: Other DNA variants within this sample encode the same CDR3. The gene calls are TRBV6-5 and TRBJ1-1; D remains ambiguous. This CDR3 region has 13 residues. Between the trimmed V and J ends, which lost 0 bases and 3 bases, there was a span of 5 bases. Germline V gives CDR1 MNHEY, CDR2 SVGAGI. CDR3: CASSYSWDTEAFF. CDR3 bases: TGTGCCAGCAGTTACTCGTGGGACACTGAAGCTTTCTTT.

V is TRBV7-6 and J is TRBJ2-1, with D perhaps assigned TRBD1 or TRBD2 (5 bases each). Germline V gives CDR1 SGHVS, CDR2 FNYEAQ. V gave up 2 bases and J gave up 0 bases, with 8 bases separating them. The CDR3 length is 15 residues. The DNA for the CDR3 is TGTGCCAGCAGCTTACCAGGGAGCTCCTACAATGAGCAGTTCTTC. Residues: CASSLPGSSYNEQFF.

The chain is built from TRBV2 and TRBJ1-5; D unclear. The length of the CDR3 is 13 residues. Trimming removed 1 base from V and 4 bases from J, with 5 bases in between. Per the germline V gene, CDR1 is SNHLY and CDR2 is FYNNEI. The CDR3 protein is CASSEVENQPQHF. CDR3 DNA sequence: TGTGCCAGCAGTGAAGTAGAGAATCAGCCCCAGCATTTT.